Described below is a single TCR beta chain sequence and its context. Profiling relied on immunoSEQ multiplex PCR, and the TCRdb table lists in-frame clones only, not all of them. This table has over 40,000 clones, around 83% appearing once. After removal of 5 bases from V and 5 bases from J, the junction contained 4 bases not matched to a gene. This CDR3 comprises 13 residues. Per germline, CDR1 MNHEY and CDR2 SMNVEV (reference sequence). The entry originates in a study of blood T cell repertoires in COVID-19. Study-level information: PBMCs, B-cell-depleted T cells, or T cells provided the cDNA or gDNA that made up the material.

The clonotype was recovered from a human donor in a cohort sampled during active COVID-19. The source material was peripheral blood. The rearrangement links TRBV27 to TRBJ2-5; 8 bases match TRBD1. The CDR3 bases are TGTGCCAGCAGTCGGACAGGGAAGGAGACCCAGTACTTC. Protein: CASSRTGKETQYF.